This T cell receptor (beta chain) was retrieved from a study of Graves' ophthalmopathy and Graves' hyperthyroidism. Background on the study: Hyperthyroidism was considered stable when no ophthalmopathy appeared within 18 months of follow-up.

The CDR3 length is 14 residues. CDR1 and CDR2 from the germline V gene are SEHNR and FQNEAQ (reference sequence). V lost 4 bases and J 4 bases, leaving 13 bases between the germline ends. Study conclusions and caveats: Clonotypes were expanded in thyroid at above 0.001 frequency, and most also appeared in blood. For separating ophthalmopathy from stable hyperthyroidism, a 13-signature model gave approximately 90% sensitivity and around 76% specificity. The model forecast ophthalmopathy progression, reaching under 71% sensitivity and 72% to 75% specificity.

In this sample, this clonotype turned up once. Its target is not known. From RNA, the CDR3 regions of TCR beta chains were amplified and sequenced. The workflow started with a first-round RT-PCR run with HTBI primers and then moved on to a second-round multiplex PCR. TCRdb re-derived calls from the multiplex PCR reads in MiXCR, one entry per CDR3 protein. The table has roughly 1.1 million distinct CDR3 sequences, roughly 35% seen once. Input material: peripheral blood or thyroid tissue (not recorded which). The V call is TRBV7-9, the J call TRBJ2-5; D is tentatively TRBD1 or TRBD2 (5 bases each). The source of this sequence is an adult man with Graves' hyperthyroidism. DNA of the CDR3: TGTGCCAGCAGCTCCTTGAAGGGGACAGAGACCCAGTACTTC. Its translation: CASSSLKGTETQYF.